One sample yielded the 11 T cell receptor beta chains listed below, sequenced in a study of blood T cell repertoires in COVID-19. Sequencing used immunoSEQ multiplex PCR; TCRdb keeps in-frame clones, though not all of them. The sample has approximately 240,000 clones, roughly nine tenths seen once; the top ten hold over 6%. Sequencing input: PBMCs or T cells enriched from blood (not recorded which). These receptors all come from a woman in her twenties or thirties with acute COVID-19.

This sequence joins TRBV19 and TRBJ1-5; the match to TRBD1 covers 7 bases. CDR1 LNHDA and CDR2 SQIVND come from the germline V gene (reference sequence). This CDR3 has 16 residues. The V and J ends lost 7 bases and 4 bases, in that order; junction bases with no gene match: 13. The CDR3 is CASKDRVLMGNQPQHF. DNA for the CDR3: TGTGCCAGTAAAGACAGGGTGCTGATGGGGAATCAGCCCCAGCATTTT.

This rearrangement joins TRBV19 to TRBJ2-1; 7 bases agree with TRBD1. The ends lost 8 bases at V and 2 bases at J; junction bases unmatched: 9. CDR1 and CDR2 from the germline V gene are LNHDA and SQIVND (reference sequence). The CDR3 runs to 15 residues. CDR3: CASVPTRGTYNEQFF. In nucleotides, the CDR3 is TGTGCCAGTGTCCCTACCAGGGGGACCTACAATGAGCAGTTCTTC.

This chain uses TRBV10-3 with TRBJ2-3; the match to TRBD2 covers 7 bases. The germline V gene has CDR1 ENHRY and CDR2 SYGVKD. The trim removed 8 bases at V and 0 bases at J, leaving 5 bases unmatched. CDR3 size: 14 residues. CDR3 loop: CAIWASGSTDTQYF. DNA of the CDR3: TGTGCCATCTGGGCTAGCGGTAGCACAGATACGCAGTATTTT.

This chain uses TRBV2 with TRBJ2-3; D call uncertain. The CDR3 totals 15 residues. V dropped 4 bases and J dropped 1 base, with 12 bases sitting between them. From germline, CDR1 is SNHLY and CDR2 FYNNEI. The CDR3 is CASSASEYGTDTQYF. CDR3 sequence (DNA): TGTGCCAGCAGTGCGTCGGAGTACGGCACAGATACGCAGTATTTT.

For the CDR3, the DNA is TGTGCCAGCAGTTTTATGGGGGGCACTGAAGCTTTCTTT. It yields the protein CASSFMGGTEAFF. The chain couples TRBV28 to TRBJ1-1; a weak D match, TRBD1 (5 bases). This CDR3 has 13 residues. The ends were cut back, 3 bases at V and 4 bases at J, with 9 bases in the middle. Germline V gives CDR1 MDHEN, CDR2 SYDVKM.

This rearrangement joins TRBV5-4 to TRBJ2-1, with D hard to call. V was shortened by 0 bases and J by 10 bases, with 11 bases between the two germline ends. Germline CDR1 is SGHNT and CDR2 is YYREEE (reference sequence). There are 13 residues in the CDR3. The CDR3 loop is CASSLAPGWEQFF. CDR3 coding DNA: TGTGCCAGCAGCTTGGCGCCGGGTTGGGAGCAGTTCTTC.

The chain employs TRBV19 and TRBJ2-3, with 12 bases matching TRBD2. Germline V gene data show CDR1 as LNHDA and CDR2 as SQIVND (reference sequence). V lost 5 bases, J lost 2 bases, and 5 bases stayed unmatched. The CDR3 is 16 residues long. As DNA, the CDR3 is TGTGCCAGTAGTCAACTAGCGGGGGGAAACACAGATACGCAGTATTTT. It yields the protein CASSQLAGGNTDTQYF.

This clone was observed a few times. The chain couples TRBV3-1 (or the pseudogene TRBV3-2) to TRBJ2-5, with D perhaps TRBD2 (5 bases). V was clipped by 1 base and J by 4 bases, with 13 bases between them. CDR3 size: 15 residues. The V gene's germline CDR1 is LGHDT and CDR2 YNNKEL (reference sequence). The CDR3 loop is CASSQGVPGGETQYF. CDR3 sequence (DNA): TGTGCCAGCAGCCAAGGCGTGCCTGGAGGAGAGACCCAGTACTTC.

The chain employs TRBV29-1 and TRBJ2-1, with D possibly matching TRBD1 (5 bases). Germline CDR1 SQVTM, CDR2 ANQGSEA. CDR3 length: 11 amino acids. Trimming stripped 3 bases from V and 5 bases from J, with 5 bases between. CDR3 protein: CSVDRDNEQFF. CDR3 nucleotides: TGCAGCGTTGACAGGGACAATGAGCAGTTCTTC.

This chain links TRBV29-1 with TRBJ1-2; D uncertain. The CDR3 length is 10 residues. With 6 bases removed from V and 6 bases from J, the gap between germline ends came to 8 bases. The germline V gene encodes CDR1 SQVTM and CDR2 ANQGSEA. The CDR3 protein is CSVSGNGYTF. The CDR3 nucleotides read TGCAGCGTCTCCGGGAATGGCTACACCTTC.

The chain employs TRBV7-2 and TRBJ2-3; D perhaps matches TRBD2 (7 bases). The CDR3 has 15 residues. The V gene's germline CDR1 is SGHTA and CDR2 FQGNSA. The germline V and J ends were trimmed by 11 bases and 4 bases, with 22 bases remaining between them. In DNA, the CDR3 is TGTGCCTCTGGGGGGGCGCGGGGAGGGGCAGATACGCAGTATTTT. This gives the protein CASGGARGGADTQYF.